These T cell receptor beta chains were read from a single sample in a study of sequential checkpoint blockade in melanoma. TCRdb's table, derived via immunoSEQ multiplex PCR, lists solely in-frame clones and lacks some. The sample shows about 21,000 clones, about 82% of them seen only once. This sample comprised CD8+ T cells sorted from blood (inferred from file names), obtained from a patient given nivolumab and ipilimumab in sequence. Receptor source: a human donor with melanoma. The CDR3 runs from the conserved cysteine through the conserved F or W. The D gene is left open where the match is weak. Expanded clones get a size class; other rows say once, few or many, or leave the size out.

size: -; J: TRBJ2-7; length: 17; D: TRBD1; V: TRBV5-4; CDR3: CASSSPADGQGGYEQYF; DNA: TGTGCCAGCAGCTCCCCGGCCGATGGACAGGGGGGTTACGAGCAGTACTTC
size: -; J: TRBJ2-7; length: 15; D: -; V: TRBV19; CDR3: CASSPISRGTYEQYF; DNA: TGTGCCAGTAGTCCCATCAGCAGGGGCACCTACGAGCAGTACTTC
size: -; J: TRBJ2-1; length: 16; D: -; V: TRBV11-2; CDR3: CASSSGRGRAYNEQFF; DNA: TGTGCCAGCAGCTCAGGTCGCGGGCGCGCCTACAATGAGCAGTTCTTC
size: -; J: TRBJ2-7; length: 14; D: -; V: TRBV6-5; CDR3: CASSTDDRTYEQYF; DNA: TGTGCCAGCAGTACCGACGACAGGACCTACGAGCAGTACTTC
size: -; J: TRBJ2-5; length: 11; D: -; V: TRBV7-9; CDR3: CASSLLETQYF; DNA: TGTGCCAGCAGCTTACTAGAGACCCAGTACTTC
size: -; J: TRBJ2-3; length: 16; D: TRBD2; V: TRBV7-6; CDR3: CASSLGRGAGADTQYF; DNA: TGTGCCAGCAGCTTAGGGCGGGGGGCCGGCGCAGATACGCAGTATTTT
size: -; J: TRBJ1-5; length: 15; D: -; V: TRBV18; CDR3: CASPLPGPPNQPQHF; DNA: TGTGCCAGCCCGTTACCAGGGCCCCCCAATCAGCCCCAGCATTTT
size: few; J: TRBJ2-3; length: 17; D: TRBD1; V: TRBV7-9; CDR3: CASSLGKWDRGRGAQYF; DNA: TGTGCCAGCAGCTTAGGAAAGTGGGACAGGGGTCGAGGGGCGCAGTATTTT
size: once; J: TRBJ2-1; length: 16; D: TRBD1; V: TRBV5-8; CDR3: CASSSGTGGSYNEQFF; DNA: TGTGCCAGCAGCTCAGGGACAGGGGGCTCCTACAATGAGCAGTTCTTC
size: large; J: TRBJ1-2; length: 15; D: TRBD1; V: TRBV4-3; CDR3: CASSHGQGATYGYTF; DNA: TGCGCCAGCAGCCACGGACAGGGGGCGACCTATGGCTACACCTTC
size: once; J: TRBJ2-2; length: 16; D: -; V: TRBV4-1; CDR3: CASSLTRGENTGELFF; DNA: TGCGCCAGCAGCCTCACCAGGGGGGAGAACACCGGGGAGCTGTTTTTT
size: -; J: TRBJ1-5; length: 16; D: TRBD1; V: TRBV7-9; CDR3: CASSLTGGPRNQPQHF; DNA: TGTGCCAGCAGCCTTACAGGGGGCCCTCGAAATCAGCCCCAGCATTTT
size: -; J: TRBJ2-3; length: 16; D: TRBD1; V: TRBV10-3; CDR3: CAISEGGRGRGDTQYF; DNA: TGTGCCATCAGTGAGGGGGGCAGGGGGCGCGGCGATACGCAGTATTTT
size: -; J: TRBJ2-5; length: 14; D: -; V: TRBV7-2; CDR3: CASSLMAIQETQYF; DNA: TGTGCCAGCAGCTTAATGGCAATCCAAGAGACCCAGTACTTC
size: -; J: TRBJ1-3; length: 17; D: TRBD1; V: TRBV7-2; CDR3: CASSLGAGGWSGNTIYF; DNA: TGTGCCAGCAGCTTAGGGGCAGGGGGCTGGTCTGGAAACACCATATATTTT
size: -; J: TRBJ2-7; length: 12; D: -; V: TRBV27; CDR3: CASSTSGYEQYF; DNA: TGTGCCAGCAGTACCTCAGGATACGAGCAGTACTTC